These 8 T cell receptor beta chains came from one sample sequenced in a study of radiotherapy plus CTLA-4 blockade in lung cancer. TCRdb keeps only in-frame clones here, not all; method: immunoSEQ multiplex PCR. The sample has 65,000 to 90,000 clones, approximately 86% seen once. Sequenced here: peripheral blood, sampled from a patient treated with radiotherapy plus ipilimumab. The receptors were gathered from a human donor with non-small cell lung cancer who had stable disease on radiotherapy plus ipilimumab.

This chain joins TRBV6-1 and TRBJ1-5; 8 nucleotides agree with TRBD1. The CDR3 contains 16 residues. From germline, CDR1 is MNHNS and CDR2 SASEGT. The J segment lost 2 bases and the V segment lost 4 bases, leaving 7 bases of the junction unmatched. CDR3 region: CASSASRGHGNQPQHF. The CDR3 DNA is TGTGCCAGCAGTGCCAGCAGGGGGCACGGCAATCAGCCCCAGCATTTT.

This clone has only one observation. The chain links TRBV5-1 to TRBJ2-7; 8 nucleotides match TRBD1. The germline CDR1 and CDR2 sequences are SGHRS and YFSETQ. This CDR3 region has 14 residues. V lost 4 bases to trimming and J lost 2 bases; unmatched junction nucleotides: 5. DNA for the CDR3: TGCGCCAGCAGCCTTCGGACAGGGACCTACGAGCAGTACTTC. It codes for CASSLRTGTYEQYF.

This sequence joins TRBV6-1 and TRBJ2-7; no clear D gene. The CDR3 sequence is 14 residues long. The V gene lost 7 bases and the J gene lost 0 bases, with 13 bases spanning the gap. From germline, CDR1 is MNHNS and CDR2 SASEGT. The CDR3 sequence is CASTLLVNSYEQYF. The CDR3 region has the DNA TGTGCCAGCACCCTTCTAGTTAACTCCTACGAGCAGTACTTC.

The chain is built from TRBV25-1 and TRBJ1-4; D remains unclear. CDR1 is MGHDK, CDR2 SYGVNS, per germline. Trimming pared 8 bases from V and 5 bases from J, leaving 12 bases between. The CDR3 covers 13 residues. The CDR3 DNA sequence: TGTGCCAGCCTGGATAGTGGAAATGAAAAACTGTTTTTT. Protein: CASLDSGNEKLFF.

This chain links TRBV19 with TRBJ1-2, with TRBD1 matching over 10 bases. The CDR3 runs to 14 residues. Germline V gene sequence: CDR1 LNHDA, CDR2 SQIVND (reference sequence). The junction had 4 bases not matched to a gene; V was cut back by 7 bases and J by 2 bases. The CDR3 sequence is CASMETGGNYGYTF. The CDR3 DNA sequence: TGTGCCAGTATGGAGACAGGGGGCAACTATGGCTACACCTTC.

The V gene is TRBV7-2, the J gene TRBJ2-3; 9 bases agree with TRBD2. The trim removed 5 bases at V and 5 bases at J, leaving 8 bases unmatched. The CDR3 loop spans 15 amino acids. The germline gives CDR1 SGHTA, CDR2 FQGNSA. The CDR3 loop is CASSLSGSLGDTQYF. In DNA form, the CDR3 reads TGTGCCAGCAGCCTTAGCGGGAGTCTGGGAGATACGCAGTATTTT.

The gene calls are TRBV2 and TRBJ1-6, with D uncertain. The CDR3 totals 14 residues. Germline CDR1 is SNHLY and CDR2 is FYNNEI. V gave up 7 bases and J gave up 7 bases, with 14 bases separating them. CDR3 DNA: TGTGCCAGCACTCCATCGGCAACCAATTCACCCCTCCACTTT. It encodes CASTPSATNSPLHF. The full variable domain, in which reference TRBV2 and TRBJ1-6 provide the parts outside the CDR3, is EPEVTQTPSHQVTQMGQEVILRCVPISNHLYFYWYRQILGQKVEFLVSFYNNEISEKSEIFDDQFSVERPDGSNFTLKIRSTKLEDSAMYFCASTPSATNSPLHFGNGTRLTVT.

This clone has a handful of counts. The gene calls are TRBV27 and TRBJ1-1; TRBD1 matches at 10 bases. Germline V gene data show CDR1 as MNHEY and CDR2 as SMNVEV (reference sequence). This CDR3 has 18 residues. Germline trimming cut 4 bases from V and 4 bases from J; bases unmatched to any gene: 15. CDR3: CASSSTTGGNWGGTEAFF. The CDR3 DNA follows: TGTGCCAGCAGTTCCACGACAGGGGGCAATTGGGGCGGCACTGAAGCTTTCTTT.